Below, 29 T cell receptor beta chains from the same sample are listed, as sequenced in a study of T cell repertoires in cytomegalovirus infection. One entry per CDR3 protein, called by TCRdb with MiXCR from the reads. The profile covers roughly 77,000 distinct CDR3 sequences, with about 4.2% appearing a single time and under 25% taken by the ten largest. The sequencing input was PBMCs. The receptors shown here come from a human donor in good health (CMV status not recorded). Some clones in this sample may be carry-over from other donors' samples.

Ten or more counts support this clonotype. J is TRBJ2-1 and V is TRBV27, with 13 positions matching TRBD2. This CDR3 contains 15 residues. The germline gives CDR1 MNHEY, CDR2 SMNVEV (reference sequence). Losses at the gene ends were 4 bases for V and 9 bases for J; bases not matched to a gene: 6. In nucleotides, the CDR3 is TGTGCCAGCAGTTCCTCCGGGACTAGCGGGATTGAGCAGTTCTTC. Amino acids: CASSSSGTSGIEQFF.

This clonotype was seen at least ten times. CDR3: CASSPDEGKGYEQFF. CDR3 in DNA: TGTGCCAGCAGCCCCGACGAGGGGAAAGGGTATGAGCAGTTCTTC. The V gene is TRBV7-6, the J gene TRBJ2-1; the D call may be TRBD1 or TRBD2 (5 bases each). Germline V gene data show CDR1 as SGHVS and CDR2 as FNYEAQ. This CDR3 is built from 15 residues. Trimming left V 5 bases short and J 8 bases short, with 19 bases between.

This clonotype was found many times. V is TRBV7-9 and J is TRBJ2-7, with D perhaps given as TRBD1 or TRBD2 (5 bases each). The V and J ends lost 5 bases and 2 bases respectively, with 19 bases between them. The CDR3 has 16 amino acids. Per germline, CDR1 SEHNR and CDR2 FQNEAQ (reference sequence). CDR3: CASSPPPGRPTYEQYF. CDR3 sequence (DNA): TGTGCCAGCAGCCCCCCTCCGGGACGGCCTACCTACGAGCAGTACTTC.

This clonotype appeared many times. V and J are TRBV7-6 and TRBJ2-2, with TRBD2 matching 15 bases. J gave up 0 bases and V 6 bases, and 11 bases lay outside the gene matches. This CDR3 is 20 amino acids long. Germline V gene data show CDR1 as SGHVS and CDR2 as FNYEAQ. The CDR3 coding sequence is TGTGCCAGCAGTCAAAGGACTAGCGGGAGGGCCCCCGCGAACACCGGGGAGCTGTTTTTT. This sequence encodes CASSQRTSGRAPANTGELFF.

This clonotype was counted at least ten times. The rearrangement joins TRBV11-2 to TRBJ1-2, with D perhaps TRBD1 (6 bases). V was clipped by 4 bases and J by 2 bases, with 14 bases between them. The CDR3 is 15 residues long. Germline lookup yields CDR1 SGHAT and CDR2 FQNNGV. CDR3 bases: TGTGCCAGCAGCTCGACTCAGACAGGCAACTATGGCTACACCTTC. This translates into CASSSTQTGNYGYTF.

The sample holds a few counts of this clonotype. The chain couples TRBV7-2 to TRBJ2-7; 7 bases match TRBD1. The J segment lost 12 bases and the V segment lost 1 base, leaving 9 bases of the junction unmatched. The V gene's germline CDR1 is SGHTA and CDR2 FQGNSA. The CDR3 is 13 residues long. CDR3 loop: CASSLERTSGGYF. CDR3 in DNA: TGTGCCAGCAGCTTAGAGCGGACGTCAGGGGGGTACTTC.

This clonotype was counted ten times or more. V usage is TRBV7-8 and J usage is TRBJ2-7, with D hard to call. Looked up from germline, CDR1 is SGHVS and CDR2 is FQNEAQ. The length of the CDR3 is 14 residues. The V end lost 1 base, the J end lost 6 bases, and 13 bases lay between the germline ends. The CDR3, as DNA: TGTGCCAGCAGCTTAGTGAATTTCGCTTCCGAGCAGTACTTC. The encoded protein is CASSLVNFASEQYF.

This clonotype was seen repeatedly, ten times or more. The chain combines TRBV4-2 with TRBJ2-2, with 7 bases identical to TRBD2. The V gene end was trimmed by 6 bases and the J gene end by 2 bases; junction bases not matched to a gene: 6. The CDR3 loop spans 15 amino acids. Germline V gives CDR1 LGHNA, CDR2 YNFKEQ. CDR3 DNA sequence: TGTGCCAGCAGGGGAACTAGCGCAAACACCGGGGAGCTGTTTTTT. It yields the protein CASRGTSANTGELFF.

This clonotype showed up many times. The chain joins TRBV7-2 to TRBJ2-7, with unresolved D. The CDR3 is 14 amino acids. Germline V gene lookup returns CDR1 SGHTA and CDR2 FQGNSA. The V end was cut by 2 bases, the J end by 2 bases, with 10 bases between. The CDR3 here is CASSLSQNTYEQYF. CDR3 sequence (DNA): TGTGCCAGCAGCTTATCGCAGAATACCTACGAGCAGTACTTC.

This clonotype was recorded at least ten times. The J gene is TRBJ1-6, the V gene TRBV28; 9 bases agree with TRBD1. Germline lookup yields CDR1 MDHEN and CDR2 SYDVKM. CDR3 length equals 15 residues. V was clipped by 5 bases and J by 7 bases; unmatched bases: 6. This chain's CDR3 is CASSPIGTGNSPLHF. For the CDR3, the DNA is TGTGCCAGCAGTCCGATCGGGACAGGGAATTCACCCCTCCACTTT.

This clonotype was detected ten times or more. The CDR3 loop reads CASTQGGPYNEQFF. The CDR3 DNA sequence: TGTGCCAGCACCCAGGGGGGACCGTACAATGAGCAGTTCTTC. The chain uses TRBV28 and TRBJ2-1, with D possibly TRBD1 on 7 matching bases. This CDR3 is 14 amino acids long. V dropped 7 bases and J dropped 4 bases, with 14 bases sitting between them. Germline V gene lookup returns CDR1 MDHEN and CDR2 SYDVKM.

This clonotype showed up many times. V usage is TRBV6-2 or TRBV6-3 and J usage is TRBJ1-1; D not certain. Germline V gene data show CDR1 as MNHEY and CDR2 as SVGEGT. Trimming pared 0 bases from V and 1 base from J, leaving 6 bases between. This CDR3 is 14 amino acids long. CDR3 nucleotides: TGTGCCAGCAGTTACTCTCAAAGGAACACTGAAGCTTTCTTT. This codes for CASSYSQRNTEAFF.

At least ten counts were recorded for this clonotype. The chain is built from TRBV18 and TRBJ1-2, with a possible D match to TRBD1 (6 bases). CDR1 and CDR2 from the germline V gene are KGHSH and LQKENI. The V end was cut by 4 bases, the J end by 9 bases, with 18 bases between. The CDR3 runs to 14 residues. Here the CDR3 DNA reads TGTGCCAGCTCACTGTACAGGGAAAAGAGGAGCTACACCTTC. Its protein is CASSLYREKRSYTF.

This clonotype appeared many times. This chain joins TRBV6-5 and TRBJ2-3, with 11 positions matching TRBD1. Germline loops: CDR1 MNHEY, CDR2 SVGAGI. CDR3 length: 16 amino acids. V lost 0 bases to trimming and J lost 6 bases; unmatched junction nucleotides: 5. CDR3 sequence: CASSYSKGQGEDTQYF. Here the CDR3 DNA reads TGTGCCAGCAGTTACTCCAAGGGACAGGGGGAGGATACGCAGTATTTT.

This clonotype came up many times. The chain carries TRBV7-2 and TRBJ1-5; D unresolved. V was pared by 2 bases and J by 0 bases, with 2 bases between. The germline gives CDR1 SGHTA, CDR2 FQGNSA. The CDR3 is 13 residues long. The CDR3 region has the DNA TGTGCCAGCAGCTTATCTAGCAATCAGCCCCAGCATTTT. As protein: CASSLSSNQPQHF.

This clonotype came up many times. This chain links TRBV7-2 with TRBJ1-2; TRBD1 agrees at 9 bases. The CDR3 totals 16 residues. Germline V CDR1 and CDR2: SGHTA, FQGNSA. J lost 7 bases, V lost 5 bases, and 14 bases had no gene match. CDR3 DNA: TGTGCCAGCAGCAAATCCGGAGGGACAGGGTCTGGTGGCTACACCTTC. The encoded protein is CASSKSGGTGSGGYTF.

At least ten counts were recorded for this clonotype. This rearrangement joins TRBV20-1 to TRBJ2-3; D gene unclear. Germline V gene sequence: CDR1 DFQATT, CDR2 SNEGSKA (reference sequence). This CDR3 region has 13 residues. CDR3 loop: CAPGGTSTDTQYF. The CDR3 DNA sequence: TGCGCCCCCGGTGGAACTAGCACAGATACGCAGTATTTT.

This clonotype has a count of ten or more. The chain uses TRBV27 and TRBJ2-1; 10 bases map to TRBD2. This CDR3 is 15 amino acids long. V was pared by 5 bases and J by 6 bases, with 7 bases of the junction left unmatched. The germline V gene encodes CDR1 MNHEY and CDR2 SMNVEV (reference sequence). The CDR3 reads CASSPRAGGFNEQFF. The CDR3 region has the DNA TGTGCCAGCAGTCCCCGAGCGGGGGGGTTCAATGAGCAGTTCTTC.

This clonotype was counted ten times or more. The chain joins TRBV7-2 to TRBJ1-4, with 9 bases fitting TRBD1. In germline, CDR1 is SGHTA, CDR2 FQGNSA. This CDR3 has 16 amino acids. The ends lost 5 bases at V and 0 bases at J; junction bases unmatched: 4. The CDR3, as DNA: TGTGCCAGCAGCCGGGACAGGGTTGCAACTAATGAAAAACTGTTTTTT. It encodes CASSRDRVATNEKLFF.

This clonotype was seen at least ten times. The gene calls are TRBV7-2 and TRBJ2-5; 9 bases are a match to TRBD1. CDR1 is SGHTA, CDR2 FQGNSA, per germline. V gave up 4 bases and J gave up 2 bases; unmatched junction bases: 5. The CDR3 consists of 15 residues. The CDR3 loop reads CASSSHDRGQETQYF. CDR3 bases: TGTGCCAGCAGCTCACATGACAGGGGGCAAGAGACCCAGTACTTC.

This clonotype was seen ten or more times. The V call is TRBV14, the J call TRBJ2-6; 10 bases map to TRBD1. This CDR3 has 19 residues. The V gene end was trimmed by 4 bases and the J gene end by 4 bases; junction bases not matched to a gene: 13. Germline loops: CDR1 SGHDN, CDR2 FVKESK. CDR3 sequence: CASSPRPGTGETGANVLTF. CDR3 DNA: TGTGCCAGCAGCCCTCGACCCGGGACAGGGGAGACGGGGGCCAACGTCCTGACTTTC.

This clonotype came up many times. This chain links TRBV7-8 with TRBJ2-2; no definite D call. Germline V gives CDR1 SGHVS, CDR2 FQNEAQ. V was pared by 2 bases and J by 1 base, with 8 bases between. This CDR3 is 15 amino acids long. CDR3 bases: TGTGCCAGCAGCTTATGGGGTGGGAACACCGGGGAGCTGTTTTTT. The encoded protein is CASSLWGGNTGELFF.

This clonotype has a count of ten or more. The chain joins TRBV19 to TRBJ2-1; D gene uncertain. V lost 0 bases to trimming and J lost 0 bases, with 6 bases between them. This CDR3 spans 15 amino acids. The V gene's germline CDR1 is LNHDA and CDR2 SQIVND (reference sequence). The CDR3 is CASSIEVSSYNEQFF. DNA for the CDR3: TGTGCCAGTAGTATAGAGGTTAGCTCCTACAATGAGCAGTTCTTC.

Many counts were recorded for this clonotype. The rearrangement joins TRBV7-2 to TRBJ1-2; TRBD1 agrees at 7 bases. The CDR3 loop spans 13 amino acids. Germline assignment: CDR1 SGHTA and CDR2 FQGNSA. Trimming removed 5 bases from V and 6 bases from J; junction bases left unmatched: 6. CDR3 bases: TGTGCCAGCAGCCGAGCTCAGGGGGATGGCTACACCTTC. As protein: CASSRAQGDGYTF.

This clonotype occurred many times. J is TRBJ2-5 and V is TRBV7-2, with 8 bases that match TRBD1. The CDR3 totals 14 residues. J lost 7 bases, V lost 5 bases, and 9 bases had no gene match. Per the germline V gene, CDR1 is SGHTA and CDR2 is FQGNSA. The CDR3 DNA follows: TGTGCCAGCAGCCTGGACAGGGCCCCGGGGACCCAGTACTTC. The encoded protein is CASSLDRAPGTQYF.

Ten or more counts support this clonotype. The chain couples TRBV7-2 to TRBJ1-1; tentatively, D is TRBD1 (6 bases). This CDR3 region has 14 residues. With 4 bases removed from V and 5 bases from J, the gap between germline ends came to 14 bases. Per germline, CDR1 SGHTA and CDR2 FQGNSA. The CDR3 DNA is TGTGCCAGCAGCTCAAACCAGGGGTGGACTGAAGCTTTCTTT. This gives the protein CASSSNQGWTEAFF.

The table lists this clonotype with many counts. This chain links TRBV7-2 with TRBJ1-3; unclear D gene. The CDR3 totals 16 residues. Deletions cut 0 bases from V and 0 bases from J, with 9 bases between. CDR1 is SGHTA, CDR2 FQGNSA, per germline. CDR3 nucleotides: TGTGCCAGCAGCTTAGCAGGCAGACTCTCTGGAAACACCATATATTTT. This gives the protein CASSLAGRLSGNTIYF.

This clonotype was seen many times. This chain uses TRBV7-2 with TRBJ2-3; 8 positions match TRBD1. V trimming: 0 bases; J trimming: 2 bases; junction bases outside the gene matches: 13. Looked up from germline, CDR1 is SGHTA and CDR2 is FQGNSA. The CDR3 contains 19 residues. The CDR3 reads CASSLAQGRTGGITDTQYF. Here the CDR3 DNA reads TGTGCCAGCAGCTTAGCGCAGGGGAGAACAGGGGGGATCACAGATACGCAGTATTTT.

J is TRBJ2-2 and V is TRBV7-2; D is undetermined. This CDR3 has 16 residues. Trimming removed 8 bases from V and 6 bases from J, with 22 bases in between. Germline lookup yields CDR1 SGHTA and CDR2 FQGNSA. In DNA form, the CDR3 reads TGTGCCAGCCGCCACCCGAACTCGCAAGAATCCGGGGAGCTGTTTTTT. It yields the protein CASRHPNSQESGELFF.